The sequence of this TCR beta chain was determined in a study of blood T cells in healthy people across ages. Study-level findings and limits: Roughly linear age-related decline in beta diversity appeared, significant by age 40.

The length of the CDR3 is 17 residues. CDR1 and CDR2 (germline): SQVTM, ANQGSEA. The V and J ends lost 3 bases and 4 bases, in that order; junction bases with no gene match: 15. To note about this clonotype: Antigen specificity is unknown.

Each donor supplied roughly 10 milliliters of peripheral blood. Isolation of PBMCs gave at least 7 million cells per sample. A second about 6 to 11 cycle PCR used barcoded and J-beta primers. A template-switch adaptor containing 12 random nucleotides labeled each cDNA molecule. TCRdb fed the 5' RACE reads into MiXCR, producing one record per CDR3 protein. The sample gives more than 800,000 distinct CDR3 sequences, more than 40% of which show up once; approximately 19% is in the top ten. The gene calls are TRBV29-1 and TRBJ2-1, with TRBD2 identical over 7 bases. This clonotype originated in a woman aged 60-70 years in good health. The sequencing input was blood. CDR3 loop: CSVEVPGGSPLYNEQFF. CDR3 nucleotides: TGCAGCGTTGAGGTCCCCGGCGGGAGTCCTTTATACAATGAGCAGTTCTTC.